Presented here are 9 T cell receptor beta chains from one specimen sequenced in a study of monozygotic twins with inflammatory bowel disease (dated by TCRdb to about 2019). Receptors were amplified or captured by 5' RACE. Sequencing relied on an Illumina HiSeq 2500. TCRdb reprocessed the public reads and reports one entry per CDR3 protein sequence, without DNA. The sample table on file contains about 420,000 distinct CDR3 sequences. The ten largest clones take up around 2.4% of the sample. The sequenced sample consisted of blood. These receptors all come from a human donor with ulcerative colitis or Crohn's disease, or a healthy co-twin of an affected twin (not recorded which).

The rearrangement uses TRBV5-1 and TRBJ2-5. Germline-derived CDR1 and CDR2 are SGHRS and YFSETQ. CDR3 length equals 11 residues. CDR3 amino acids: CASSTTETQYF. The complete variable domain, with remaining parts taken from reference TRBV5-1 and TRBJ2-5, reads KAGVTQTPRYLIKTRGQQVTLSCSPISGHRSVSWYQQTPGQGLQFLFEYFSETQRNKGNFPGRFSGRQFSNSRSEMNVSTLELGDSALYLCASSTTETQYFGPGTRLLVL.

The chain uses TRBV7-3 and TRBJ2-3. The CDR3 extends over 15 amino acids. Looked up from germline, CDR1 is SGHTA and CDR2 is FQGTGA. Here the CDR3 reads CASSLTFGSTDTQYF.

The CDR3 is CASSLSHPNQPQHF. The rearrangement joins TRBV7-9 to TRBJ1-5. Per the germline V gene, CDR1 is SEHNR and CDR2 is FQNEAQ (reference sequence). The CDR3 sequence is 14 residues long.

The V and J genes are TRBV20-1 and TRBJ1-5. The CDR3 length is 15 residues. Germline values: CDR1 DFQATT, CDR2 SNEGSKA (reference sequence). The CDR3 region is CSALRAGGDNQPQHF.

CDR3 amino acids: CASSLLGTGASIGNEQFF. V gene TRBV12-3 or TRBV12-4 combines with J gene TRBJ2-1; checking the TCRdb D call of TRBD1 is not possible without DNA. The CDR3 length is 18 residues.

The V and J genes are TRBV20-1 and TRBJ2-6; with no DNA, the TCRdb D assignment of TRBD1 cannot be verified. This CDR3 has 15 residues. The germline gives CDR1 DFQATT, CDR2 SNEGSKA (reference sequence). The CDR3 here is CSASGGAPEANVLTF.

The chain uses TRBV5-1 and TRBJ2-3; TCRdb proposes TRBD1, but this gene call is untestable without DNA. The length of the CDR3 is 17 residues. Germline CDR1 SGHRS, CDR2 YFSETQ. The CDR3 reads CASSLVSRDRGTDTQYF.

CDR3 sequence reads: CAISESVYNEQFF. The gene calls are TRBV10-3 and TRBJ2-1. CDR1 and CDR2 (germline): ENHRY, SYGVKD. This CDR3 contains 13 residues.

The V gene is TRBV5-1, the J gene TRBJ1-5; as DNA is missing, the TRBD1 call by TCRdb cannot be tested. The CDR3 spans 14 residues. Germline V gene lookup returns CDR1 SGHRS and CDR2 YFSETQ. The CDR3 sequence: CASAEGTGNQPQHF.